This T cell receptor (beta chain) was documented in a study of shared clonotypes between healthy human individuals. Across the study: For every donor, three CD4 naive, three CD4 memory, two CD8 naive and one CD8 memory plates were used.

DNA at approximately 200 ng, some 31,000 T cell genomes, went into sorted-subset replicate PCRs. Authors' processing steps: With immunoSEQ giving junction-only sequences and no quality scores, filtering differed. TCRdb's copy holds only in-frame clones and misses some; the assay was immunoSEQ multiplex PCR. The DNA gave D and trimming, while V, J and clone size come from that table. The sample contains approximately 720,000 clones, 60% to 80% of which appear only once. This CDR3 region has 13 residues. CDR1 and CDR2 (germline): SGHDT, YYEEEE. With 3 bases clipped from V and 5 bases from J, the junction kept 4 bases outside the gene matches. Donors comprised healthy HIV-negative adults lacking recent acute infections or vaccinations.

Sequences were obtained from memory CD4+ T cells sorted from blood. The sample's subset: CD45RA-negative fraction. The sequence was obtained from a woman between 25 and 40 years old in good health. This sequence joins TRBV5-6 and TRBJ2-7, with 8 bases lining up with TRBD1. The CDR3 DNA reads TGTGCCAGCAGCTCAGGGGGCTTGAACGAGCAGTACTTC. Encoded protein: CASSSGGLNEQYF.